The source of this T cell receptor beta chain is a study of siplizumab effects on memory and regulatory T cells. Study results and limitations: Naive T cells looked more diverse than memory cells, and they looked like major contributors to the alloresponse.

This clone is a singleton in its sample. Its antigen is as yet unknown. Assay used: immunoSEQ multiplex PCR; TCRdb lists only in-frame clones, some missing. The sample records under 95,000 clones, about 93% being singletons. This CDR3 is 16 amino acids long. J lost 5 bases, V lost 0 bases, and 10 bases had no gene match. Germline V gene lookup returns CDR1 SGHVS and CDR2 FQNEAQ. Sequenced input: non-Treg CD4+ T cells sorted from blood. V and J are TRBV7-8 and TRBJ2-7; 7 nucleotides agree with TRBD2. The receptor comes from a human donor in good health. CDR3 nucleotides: TGTGCCAGCAGCTTAGCGCGGAGGGAGCGGGACCACGAGCAGTACTTC. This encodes CASSLARRERDHEQYF.